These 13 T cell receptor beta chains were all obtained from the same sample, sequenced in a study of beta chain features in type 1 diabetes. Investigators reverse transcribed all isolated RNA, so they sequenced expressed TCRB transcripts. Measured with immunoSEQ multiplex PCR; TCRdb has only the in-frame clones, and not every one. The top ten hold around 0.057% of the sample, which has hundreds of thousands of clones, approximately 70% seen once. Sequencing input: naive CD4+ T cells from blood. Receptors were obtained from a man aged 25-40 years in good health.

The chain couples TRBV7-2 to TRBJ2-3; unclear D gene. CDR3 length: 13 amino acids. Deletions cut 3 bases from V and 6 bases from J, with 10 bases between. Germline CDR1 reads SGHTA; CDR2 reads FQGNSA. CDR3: CASSFATGDTQYF. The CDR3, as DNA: TGTGCCAGCAGCTTTGCAACCGGGGATACGCAGTATTTT.

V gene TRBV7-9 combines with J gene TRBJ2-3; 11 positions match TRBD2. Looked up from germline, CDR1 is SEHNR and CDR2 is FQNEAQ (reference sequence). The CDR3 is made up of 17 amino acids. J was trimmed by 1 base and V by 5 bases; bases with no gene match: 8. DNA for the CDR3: TGTGCCAGCAGCCCCAGACTAGCGGGGACCCGCACAGATACGCAGTATTTT. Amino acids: CASSPRLAGTRTDTQYF.

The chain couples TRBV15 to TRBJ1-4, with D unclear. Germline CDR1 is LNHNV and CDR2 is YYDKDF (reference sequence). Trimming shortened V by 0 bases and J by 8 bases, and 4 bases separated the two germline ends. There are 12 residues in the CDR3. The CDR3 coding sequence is TGTGCCACCAGCAGAGATGGGGAAAAACTGTTTTTT. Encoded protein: CATSRDGEKLFF.

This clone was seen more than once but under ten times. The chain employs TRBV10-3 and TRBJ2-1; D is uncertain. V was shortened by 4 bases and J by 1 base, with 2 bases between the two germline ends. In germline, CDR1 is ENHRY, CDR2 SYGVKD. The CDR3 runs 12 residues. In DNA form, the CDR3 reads TGTGCCATCAGTGTATCCTACAATGAGCAGTTCTTC. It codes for CAISVSYNEQFF.

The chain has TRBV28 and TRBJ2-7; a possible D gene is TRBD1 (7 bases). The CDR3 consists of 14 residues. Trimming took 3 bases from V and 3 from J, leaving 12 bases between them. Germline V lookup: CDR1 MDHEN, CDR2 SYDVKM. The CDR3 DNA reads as TGTGCCAGCAGTTTGGGGGGACAGTACTACGAGCAGTACTTC. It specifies CASSLGGQYYEQYF.

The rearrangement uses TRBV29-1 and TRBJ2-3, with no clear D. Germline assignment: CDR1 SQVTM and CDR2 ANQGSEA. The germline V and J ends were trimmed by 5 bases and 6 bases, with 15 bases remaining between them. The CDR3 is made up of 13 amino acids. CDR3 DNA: TGCAGCGTTATGGACCGAGTGCGGGATACGCAGTATTTT. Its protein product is CSVMDRVRDTQYF.

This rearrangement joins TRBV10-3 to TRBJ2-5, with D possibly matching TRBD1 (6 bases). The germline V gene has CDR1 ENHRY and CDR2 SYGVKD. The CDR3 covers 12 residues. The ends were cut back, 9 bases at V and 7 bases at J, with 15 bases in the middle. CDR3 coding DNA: TGTGCCATTTCCGACAGGCTAGGGACCCAGTACTTC. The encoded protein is CAISDRLGTQYF.

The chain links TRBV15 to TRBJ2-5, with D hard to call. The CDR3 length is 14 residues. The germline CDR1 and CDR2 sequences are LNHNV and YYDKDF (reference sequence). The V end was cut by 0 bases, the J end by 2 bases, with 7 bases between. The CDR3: CATSRDWAQETQYF. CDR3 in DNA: TGTGCCACCAGCAGAGATTGGGCACAAGAGACCCAGTACTTC.

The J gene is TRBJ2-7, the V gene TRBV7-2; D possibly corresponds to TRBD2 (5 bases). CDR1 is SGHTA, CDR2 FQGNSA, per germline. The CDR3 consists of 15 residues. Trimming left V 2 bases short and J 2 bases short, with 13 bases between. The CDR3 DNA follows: TGTGCCAGCAGCTTATCTAGACTATCCACCTACGAGCAGTACTTC. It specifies CASSLSRLSTYEQYF.

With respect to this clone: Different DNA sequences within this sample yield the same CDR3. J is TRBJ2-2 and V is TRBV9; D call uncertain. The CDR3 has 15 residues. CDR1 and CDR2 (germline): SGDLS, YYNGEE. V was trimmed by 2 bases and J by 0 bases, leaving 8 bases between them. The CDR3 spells CASSVGDTNTGELFF. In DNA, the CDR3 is TGTGCCAGCAGCGTTGGGGATACGAACACCGGGGAGCTGTTTTTT.

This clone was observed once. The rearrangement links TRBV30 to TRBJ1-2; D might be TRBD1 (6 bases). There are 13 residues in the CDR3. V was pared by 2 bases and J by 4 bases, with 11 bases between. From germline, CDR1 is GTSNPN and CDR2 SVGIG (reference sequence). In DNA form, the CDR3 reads TGTGCCTGGAGTTTCGGGGACATCTATGGCTACACCTTC. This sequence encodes CAWSFGDIYGYTF.

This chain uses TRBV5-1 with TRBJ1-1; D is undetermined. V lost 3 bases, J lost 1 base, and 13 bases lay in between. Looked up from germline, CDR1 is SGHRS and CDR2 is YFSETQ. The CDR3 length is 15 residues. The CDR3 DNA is TGCGCCAGCAGCTGGGTTGGAGGAACGAACACTGAAGCTTTCTTT. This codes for CASSWVGGTNTEAFF.

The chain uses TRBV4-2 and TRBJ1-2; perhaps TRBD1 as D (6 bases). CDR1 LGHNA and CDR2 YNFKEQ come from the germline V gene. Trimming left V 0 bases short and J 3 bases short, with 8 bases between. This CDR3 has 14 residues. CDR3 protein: CASSQDPGDYGYTF. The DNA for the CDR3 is TGTGCCAGCAGCCAAGACCCAGGGGACTATGGCTACACCTTC.